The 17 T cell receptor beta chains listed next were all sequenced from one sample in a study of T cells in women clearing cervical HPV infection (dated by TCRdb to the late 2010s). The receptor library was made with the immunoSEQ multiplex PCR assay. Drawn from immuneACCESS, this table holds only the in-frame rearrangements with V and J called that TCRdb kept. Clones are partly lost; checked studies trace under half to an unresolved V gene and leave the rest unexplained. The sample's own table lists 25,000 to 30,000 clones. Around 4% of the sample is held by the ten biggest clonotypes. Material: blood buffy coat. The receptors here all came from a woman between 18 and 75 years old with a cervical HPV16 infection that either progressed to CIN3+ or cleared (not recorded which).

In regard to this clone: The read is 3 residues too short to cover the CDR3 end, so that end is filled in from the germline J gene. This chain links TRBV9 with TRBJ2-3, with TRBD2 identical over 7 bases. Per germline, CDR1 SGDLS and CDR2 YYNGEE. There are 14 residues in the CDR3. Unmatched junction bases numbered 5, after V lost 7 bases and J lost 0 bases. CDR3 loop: CASATRESTDTQYF. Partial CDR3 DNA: TGTGCCAGCGCTACGCGGGAGAGCACAGATACG.

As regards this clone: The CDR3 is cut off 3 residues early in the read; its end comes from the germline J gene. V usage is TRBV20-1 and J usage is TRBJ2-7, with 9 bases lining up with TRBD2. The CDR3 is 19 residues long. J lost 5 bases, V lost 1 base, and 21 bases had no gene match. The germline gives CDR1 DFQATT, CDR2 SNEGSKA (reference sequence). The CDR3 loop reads CSARVVSHPAGGLNDEQYF. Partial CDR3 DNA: TGCAGTGCTAGAGTAGTATCCCACCCAGCGGGGGGCCTGAACGACGAG.

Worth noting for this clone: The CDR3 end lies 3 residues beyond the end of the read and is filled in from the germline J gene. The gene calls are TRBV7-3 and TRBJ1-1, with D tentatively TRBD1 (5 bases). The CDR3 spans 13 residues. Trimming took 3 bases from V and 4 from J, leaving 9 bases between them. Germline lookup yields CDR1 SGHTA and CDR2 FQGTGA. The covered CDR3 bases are TGTGCCAGCAGCTTTGGCAGGGCCACTGAA. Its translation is CASSFGRATE. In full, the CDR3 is CASSFGRATEAFF. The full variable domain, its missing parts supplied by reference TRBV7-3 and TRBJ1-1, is GAGVSQTPSNKVTEKGKYVELRCDPISGHTALYWYRQSLGQGPEFLIYFQGTGAADDSGLPNDRFFAVRPEGSVSTLKIQRTERGDSAVYLCASSFGRATEAFFGQGTRLTVV.

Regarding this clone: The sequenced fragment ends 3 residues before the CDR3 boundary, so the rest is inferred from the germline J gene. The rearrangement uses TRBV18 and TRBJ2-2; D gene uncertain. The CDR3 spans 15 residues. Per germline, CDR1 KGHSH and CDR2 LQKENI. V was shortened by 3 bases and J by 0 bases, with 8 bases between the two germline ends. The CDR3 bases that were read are TGTGCCAGCTCACCGTTCAGAACGAACACCGGGGAG. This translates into CASSPFRTNTGE. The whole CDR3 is CASSPFRTNTGELFF.

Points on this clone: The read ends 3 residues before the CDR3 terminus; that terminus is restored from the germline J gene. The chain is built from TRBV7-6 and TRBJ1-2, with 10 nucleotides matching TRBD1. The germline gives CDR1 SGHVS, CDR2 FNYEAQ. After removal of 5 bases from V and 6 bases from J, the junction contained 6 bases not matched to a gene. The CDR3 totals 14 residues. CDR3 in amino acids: CASSRGTGEDGYTF. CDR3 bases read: TGTGCCAGCAGCAGAGGGACAGGGGAAGATGGC.

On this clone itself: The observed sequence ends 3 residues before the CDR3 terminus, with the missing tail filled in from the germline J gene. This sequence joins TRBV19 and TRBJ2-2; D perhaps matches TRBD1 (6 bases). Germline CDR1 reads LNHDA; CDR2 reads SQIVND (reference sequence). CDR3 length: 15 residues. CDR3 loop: CASSREQGSGEKLFF. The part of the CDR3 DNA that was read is TGTGCCAGTAGTAGGGAACAGGGAAGTGGTGAAAAG.

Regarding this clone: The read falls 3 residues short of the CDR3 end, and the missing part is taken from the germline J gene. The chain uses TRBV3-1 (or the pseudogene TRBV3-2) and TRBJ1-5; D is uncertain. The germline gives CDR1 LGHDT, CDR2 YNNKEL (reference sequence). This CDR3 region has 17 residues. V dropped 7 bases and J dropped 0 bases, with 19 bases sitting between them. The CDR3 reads CASTLIRPRGSNQPQHF. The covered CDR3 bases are TGTGCCAGCACCCTTATTCGCCCCCGCGGTAGCAATCAGCCC.

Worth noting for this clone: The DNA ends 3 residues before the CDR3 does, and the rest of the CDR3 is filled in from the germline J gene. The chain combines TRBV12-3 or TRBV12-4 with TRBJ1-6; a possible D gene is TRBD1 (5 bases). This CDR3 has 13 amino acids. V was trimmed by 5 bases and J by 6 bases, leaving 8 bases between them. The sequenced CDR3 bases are TGTGCCAGCAGTAGGACACCTAATTCACCC. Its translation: CASSRTPNSP. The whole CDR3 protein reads CASSRTPNSPLHF.

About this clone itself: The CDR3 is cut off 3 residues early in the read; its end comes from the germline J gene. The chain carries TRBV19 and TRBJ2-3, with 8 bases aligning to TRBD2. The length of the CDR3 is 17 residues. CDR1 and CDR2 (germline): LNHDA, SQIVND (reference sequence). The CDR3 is CASSSPPWDGGAQTQYF. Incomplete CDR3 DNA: TGTGCCAGTAGTTCCCCCCCCTGGGACGGGGGGGCGCAGACG.

CDR3 region: CASSLRQNSYEQYF. Partial CDR3 DNA: TGCGCCAGCAGTCTACGACAGAATTCCTACGAG. This chain joins TRBV5-1 and TRBJ2-7; TRBD1 is a possible D gene (5 bases). The read comes to an end 3 residues before the CDR3 does, leaving the germline J gene to fill in the end. Trimming removed 5 bases at V and 1 base at J, with 13 bases between. Germline V CDR1 and CDR2: SGHRS, YFSETQ. The CDR3 sequence is 14 residues long. Full variable domain (outside the CDR3, taken from reference TRBV5-1 and TRBJ2-7): KAGVTQTPRYLIKTRGQQVTLSCSPISGHRSVSWYQQTPGQGLQFLFEYFSETQRNKGNFPGRFSGRQFSNSRSEMNVSTLELGDSALYLCASSLRQNSYEQYFGPGTRLTVT.

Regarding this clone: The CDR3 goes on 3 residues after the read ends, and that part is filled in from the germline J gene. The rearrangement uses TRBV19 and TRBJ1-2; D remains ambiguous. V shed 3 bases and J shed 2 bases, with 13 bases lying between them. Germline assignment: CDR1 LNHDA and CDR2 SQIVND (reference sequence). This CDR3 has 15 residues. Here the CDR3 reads CASSIGVPGNYGYTF. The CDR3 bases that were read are TGTGCCAGTAGTATCGGGGTACCGGGGAACTATGGC.

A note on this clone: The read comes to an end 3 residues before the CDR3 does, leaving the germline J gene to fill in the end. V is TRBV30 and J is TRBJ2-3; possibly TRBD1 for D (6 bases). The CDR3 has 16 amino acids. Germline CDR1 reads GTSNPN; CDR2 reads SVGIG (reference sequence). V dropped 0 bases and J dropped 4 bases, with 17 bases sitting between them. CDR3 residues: CAWSVMGRGRADTQYF. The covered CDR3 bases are TGTGCCTGGAGTGTAATGGGCAGGGGAAGGGCAGATACG.

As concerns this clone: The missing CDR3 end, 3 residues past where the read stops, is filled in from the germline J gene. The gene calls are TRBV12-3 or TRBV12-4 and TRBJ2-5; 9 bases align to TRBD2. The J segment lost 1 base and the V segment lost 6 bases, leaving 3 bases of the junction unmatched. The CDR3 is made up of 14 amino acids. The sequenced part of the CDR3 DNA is TGTGCCAGCAGACGTAGCGGGGGCCAAGAGACC. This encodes CASRRSGGQET. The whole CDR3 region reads CASRRSGGQETQYF.

The CDR3 protein is CAISERTGNTEAFF. The CDR3 bases that were read are TGTGCCATCAGTGAGCGGACAGGGAACACTGAA. The J gene is TRBJ1-1, the V gene TRBV10-3, with TRBD1 identical over 7 bases. The CDR3 end is not reached by the read, which stops 3 residues before it; the germline J gene fills it in. V gave up 2 bases and J gave up 1 base; unmatched junction bases: 1. Germline V gives CDR1 ENHRY, CDR2 SYGVKD. This CDR3 comprises 14 residues.

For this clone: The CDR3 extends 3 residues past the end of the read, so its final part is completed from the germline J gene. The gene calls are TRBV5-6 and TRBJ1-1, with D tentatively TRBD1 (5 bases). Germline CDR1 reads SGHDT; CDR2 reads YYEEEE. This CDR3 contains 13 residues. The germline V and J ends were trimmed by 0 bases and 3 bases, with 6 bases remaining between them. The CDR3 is CASSLAGDTEAFF. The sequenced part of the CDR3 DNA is TGTGCCAGCAGCTTGGCGGGGGACACTGAA.

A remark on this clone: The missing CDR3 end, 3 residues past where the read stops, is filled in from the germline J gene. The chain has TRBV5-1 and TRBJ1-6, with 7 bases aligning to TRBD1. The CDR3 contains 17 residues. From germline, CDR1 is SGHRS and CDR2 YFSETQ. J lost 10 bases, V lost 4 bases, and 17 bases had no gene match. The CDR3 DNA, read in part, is TGCGCCAGCAGCGTAAATCCCGGGACAGCGGTAAGATCACCC. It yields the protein CASSVNPGTAVRSP. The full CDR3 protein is CASSVNPGTAVRSPLHF.

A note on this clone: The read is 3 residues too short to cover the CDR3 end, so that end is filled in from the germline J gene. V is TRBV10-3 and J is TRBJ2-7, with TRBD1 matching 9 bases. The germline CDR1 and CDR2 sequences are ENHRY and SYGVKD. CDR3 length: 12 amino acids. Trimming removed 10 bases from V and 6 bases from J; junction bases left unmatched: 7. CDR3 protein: CATGDRDREQYF. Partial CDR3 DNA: TGTGCCACGGGGGACAGGGATCGCGAG.